This T cell receptor (beta chain) was recorded in a study of blood T cell repertoires in COVID-19. Study-wide context: Acute and convalescent COVID-19 samples came from the United States, Italy and Spain. In each case, the material was cDNA or gDNA derived from T cells, B-cell-depleted T cells, or PBMCs.

Per the original methods: Estimation of nucleated cell counts relied on the amplification of reference gene primers. Sequencing used immunoSEQ multiplex PCR; TCRdb keeps in-frame clones, though not all of them. V, J and clone size are taken as reported in that table, and D and trimming were inferred from the DNA itself. The top ten clones hold 7.2% of a sample with roughly 250,000 clones, about 90% of them seen once. V was clipped by 5 bases and J by 3 bases; unmatched bases: 9. The CDR3 has 15 residues. CDR1 and CDR2 (germline): SGHVS, FQNEAQ. The sample was peripheral blood. This receptor was taken from a man aged 60-69 years who had recovered from COVID-19. The chain has TRBV7-8 and TRBJ2-7; 8 nucleotides agree with TRBD1. DNA of the CDR3: TGTGCCAGCAGCCCACCGGGACAGGAATTCTACGAGCAGTACTTC. Amino acid sequence: CASSPPGQEFYEQYF.